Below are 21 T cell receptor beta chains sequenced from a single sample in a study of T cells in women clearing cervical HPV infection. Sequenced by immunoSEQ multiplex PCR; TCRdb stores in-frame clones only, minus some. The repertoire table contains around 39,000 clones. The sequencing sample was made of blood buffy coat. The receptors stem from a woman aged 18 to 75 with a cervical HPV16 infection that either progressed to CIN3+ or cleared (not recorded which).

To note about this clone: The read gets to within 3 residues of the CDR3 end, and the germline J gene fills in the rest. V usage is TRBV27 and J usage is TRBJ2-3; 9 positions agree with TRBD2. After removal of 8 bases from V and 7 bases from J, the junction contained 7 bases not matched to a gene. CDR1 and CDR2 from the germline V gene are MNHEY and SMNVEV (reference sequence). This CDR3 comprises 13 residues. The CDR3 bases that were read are TGTGCCAGCTTTAGCGGGAGCCCGAATACG. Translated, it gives CASFSGSPNT. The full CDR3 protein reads CASFSGSPNTQYF.

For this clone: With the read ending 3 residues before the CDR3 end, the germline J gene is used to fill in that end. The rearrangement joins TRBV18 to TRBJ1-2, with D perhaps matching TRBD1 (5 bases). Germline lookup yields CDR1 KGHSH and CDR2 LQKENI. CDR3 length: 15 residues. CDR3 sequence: CASSPAEGSYNDYTF. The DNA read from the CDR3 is TGTGCCAGCTCACCGGCCGAGGGGTCCTACAATGAC.

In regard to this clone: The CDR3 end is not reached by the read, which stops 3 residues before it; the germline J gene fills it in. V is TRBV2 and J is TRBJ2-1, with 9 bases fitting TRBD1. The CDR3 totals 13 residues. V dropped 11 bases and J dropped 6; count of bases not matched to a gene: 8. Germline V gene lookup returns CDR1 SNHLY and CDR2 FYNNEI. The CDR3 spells CAAGGTGPNEQFF. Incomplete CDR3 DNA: TGTGCCGCAGGAGGGACAGGGCCCAATGAG. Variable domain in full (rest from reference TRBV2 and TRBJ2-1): EPEVTQTPSHQVTQMGQEVILRCVPISNHLYFYWYRQILGQKVEFLVSFYNNEISEKSEIFDDQFSVERPDGSNFTLKIRSTKLEDSAMYFCAAGGTGPNEQFFGPGTRLTVL.

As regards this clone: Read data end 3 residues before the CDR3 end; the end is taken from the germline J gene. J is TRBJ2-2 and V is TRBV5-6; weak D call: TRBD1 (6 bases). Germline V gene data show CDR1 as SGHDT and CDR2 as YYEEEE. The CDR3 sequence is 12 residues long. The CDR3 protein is CASSQGGSLLFF. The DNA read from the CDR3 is TGTGCCAGCAGCCAAGGGGGTTCCTTG. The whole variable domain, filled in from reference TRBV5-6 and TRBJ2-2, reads DAGVTQSPTHLIKTRGQQVTLRCSPKSGHDTVSWYQQALGQGPQFIFQYYEEEERQRGNFPDRFSGHQFPNYSSELNVNALLLGDSALYLCASSQGGSLLFFGEGSRLTVL.

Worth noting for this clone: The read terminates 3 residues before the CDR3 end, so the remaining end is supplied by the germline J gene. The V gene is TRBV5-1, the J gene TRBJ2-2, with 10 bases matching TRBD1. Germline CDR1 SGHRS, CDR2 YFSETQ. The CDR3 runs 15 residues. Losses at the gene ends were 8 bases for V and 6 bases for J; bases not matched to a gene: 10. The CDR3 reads CARDGTGDSSGELFF. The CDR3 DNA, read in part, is TGCGCCAGAGACGGGACAGGGGATAGTTCCGGGGAG.

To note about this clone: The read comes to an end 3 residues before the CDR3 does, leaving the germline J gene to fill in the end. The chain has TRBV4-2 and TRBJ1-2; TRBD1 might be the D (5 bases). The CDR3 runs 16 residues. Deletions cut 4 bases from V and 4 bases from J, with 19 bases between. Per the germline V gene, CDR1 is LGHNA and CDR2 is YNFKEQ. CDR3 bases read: TGTGCCAGCAGCCCCCCAGGCGGGGCGGGAAGCTATGGC. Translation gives CASSPPGGAGSYG. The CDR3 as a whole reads CASSPPGGAGSYGYTF.

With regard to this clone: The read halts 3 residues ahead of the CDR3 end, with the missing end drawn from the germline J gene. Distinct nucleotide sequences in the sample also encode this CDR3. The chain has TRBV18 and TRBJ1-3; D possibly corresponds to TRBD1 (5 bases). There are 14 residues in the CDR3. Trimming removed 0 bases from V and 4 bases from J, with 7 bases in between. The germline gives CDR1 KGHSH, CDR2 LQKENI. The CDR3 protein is CASSPPNRGNTIYF. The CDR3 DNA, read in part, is TGTGCCAGCTCACCACCGAACAGGGGAAACACC.

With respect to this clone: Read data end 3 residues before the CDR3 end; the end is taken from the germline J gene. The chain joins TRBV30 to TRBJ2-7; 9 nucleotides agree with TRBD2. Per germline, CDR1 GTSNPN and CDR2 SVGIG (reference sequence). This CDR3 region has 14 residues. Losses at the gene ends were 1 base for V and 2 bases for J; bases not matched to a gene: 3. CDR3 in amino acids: CAWSGLAAAYEQYF. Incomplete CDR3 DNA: TGTGCCTGGAGTGGACTAGCGGCCGCCTACGAG.

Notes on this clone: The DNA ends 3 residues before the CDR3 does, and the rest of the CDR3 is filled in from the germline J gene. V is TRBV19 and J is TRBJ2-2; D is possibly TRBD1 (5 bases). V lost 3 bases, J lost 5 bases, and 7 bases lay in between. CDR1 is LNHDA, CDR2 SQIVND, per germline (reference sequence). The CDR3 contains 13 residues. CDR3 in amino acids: CASSMQGTGELFF. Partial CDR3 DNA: TGTGCCAGTAGTATGCAGGGAACCGGGGAG.

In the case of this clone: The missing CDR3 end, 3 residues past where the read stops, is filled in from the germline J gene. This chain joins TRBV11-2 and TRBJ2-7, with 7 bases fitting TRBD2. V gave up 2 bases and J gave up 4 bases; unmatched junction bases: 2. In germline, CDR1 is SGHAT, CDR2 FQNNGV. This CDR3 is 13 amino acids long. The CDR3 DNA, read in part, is TGTGCCAGCAGCTTACAGGGAGGGTACGAG. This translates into CASSLQGGYE. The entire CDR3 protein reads CASSLQGGYEQYF.

The sequenced part of the CDR3 DNA is TGCAGTGCTAGAGATCCTGCGCGGGGGGGGGAG. Residues: CSARDPARGGE. The full CDR3 protein is CSARDPARGGELFF. V and J are TRBV20-1 and TRBJ2-2; 7 positions agree with TRBD2. The read falls 3 residues short of the CDR3 end, and the missing part is taken from the germline J gene. CDR1 DFQATT and CDR2 SNEGSKA come from the germline V gene (reference sequence). This CDR3 is 14 amino acids long. Trimming at V came to 0 bases and at J to 8 bases, leaving 6 bases not matched to a gene.

Here the CDR3 reads CSARDRGGPASTDTQYF. Incomplete CDR3 DNA: TGCAGTGCTAGAGATAGGGGCGGCCCCGCAAGCACAGATACG. This sequence joins TRBV20-1 and TRBJ2-3, with D maybe TRBD1 (5 bases). From the germline J gene comes the end of the CDR3, since the read stops 3 residues before it. Germline V CDR1 and CDR2: DFQATT, SNEGSKA (reference sequence). Trimming took 0 bases from V and 0 from J, leaving 16 bases between them. CDR3 size: 17 residues.

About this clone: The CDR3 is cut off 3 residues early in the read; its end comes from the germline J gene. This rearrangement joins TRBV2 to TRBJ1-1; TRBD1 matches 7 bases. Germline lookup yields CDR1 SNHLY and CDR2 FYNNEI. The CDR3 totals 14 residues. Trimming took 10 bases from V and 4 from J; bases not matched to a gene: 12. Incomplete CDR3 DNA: TGTGCCACCCAGGGGGATTTCAGGGGCACTGAA. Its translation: CATQGDFRGTE. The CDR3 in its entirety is CATQGDFRGTEAFF.

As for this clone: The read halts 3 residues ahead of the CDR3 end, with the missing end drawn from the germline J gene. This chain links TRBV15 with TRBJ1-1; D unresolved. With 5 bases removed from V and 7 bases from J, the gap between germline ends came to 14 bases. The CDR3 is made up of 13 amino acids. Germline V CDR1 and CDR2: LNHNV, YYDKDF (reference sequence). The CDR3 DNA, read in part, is TGTGCCACCAGCGCCCAAGCGGGCAGTGAA. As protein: CATSAQAGSE. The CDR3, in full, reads CATSAQAGSEAFF.

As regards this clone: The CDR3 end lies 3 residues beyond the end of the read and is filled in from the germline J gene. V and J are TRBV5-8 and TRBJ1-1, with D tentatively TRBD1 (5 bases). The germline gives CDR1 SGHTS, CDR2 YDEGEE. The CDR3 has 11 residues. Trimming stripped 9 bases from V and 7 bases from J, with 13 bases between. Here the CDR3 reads CANGRGGEAFF. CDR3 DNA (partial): TGTGCCAACGGGAGGGGCGGTGAA.

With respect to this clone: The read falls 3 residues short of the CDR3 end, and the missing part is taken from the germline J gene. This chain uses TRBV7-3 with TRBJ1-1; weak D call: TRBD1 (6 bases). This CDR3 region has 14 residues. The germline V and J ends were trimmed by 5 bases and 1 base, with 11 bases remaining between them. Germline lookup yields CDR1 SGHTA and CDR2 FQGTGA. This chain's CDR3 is CASSRSTGNTEAFF. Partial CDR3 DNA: TGTGCCAGCAGCCGATCGACAGGGAACACTGAA. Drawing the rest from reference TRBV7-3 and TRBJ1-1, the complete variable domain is GAGVSQTPSNKVTEKGKYVELRCDPISGHTALYWYRQSLGQGPEFLIYFQGTGAADDSGLPNDRFFAVRPEGSVSTLKIQRTERGDSAVYLCASSRSTGNTEAFFGQGTRLTVV.

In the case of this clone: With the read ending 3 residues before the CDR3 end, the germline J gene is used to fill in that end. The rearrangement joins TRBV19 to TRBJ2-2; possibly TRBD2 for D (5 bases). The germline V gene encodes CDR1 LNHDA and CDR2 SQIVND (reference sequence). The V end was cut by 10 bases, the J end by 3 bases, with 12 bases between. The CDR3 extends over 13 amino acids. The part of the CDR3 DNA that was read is TGTGCCACTGAGGGCTATGACACCGGGGAG. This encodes CATEGYDTGE. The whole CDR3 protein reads CATEGYDTGELFF.

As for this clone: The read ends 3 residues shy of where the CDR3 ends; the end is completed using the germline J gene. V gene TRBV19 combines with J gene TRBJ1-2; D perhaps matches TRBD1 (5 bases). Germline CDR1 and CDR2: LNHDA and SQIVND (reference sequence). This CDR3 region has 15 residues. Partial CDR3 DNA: TGTGCCAGTAGTATATCGGCTAGCGGGAGGGGCGAC. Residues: CASSISASGRGD. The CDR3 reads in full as CASSISASGRGDYTF.

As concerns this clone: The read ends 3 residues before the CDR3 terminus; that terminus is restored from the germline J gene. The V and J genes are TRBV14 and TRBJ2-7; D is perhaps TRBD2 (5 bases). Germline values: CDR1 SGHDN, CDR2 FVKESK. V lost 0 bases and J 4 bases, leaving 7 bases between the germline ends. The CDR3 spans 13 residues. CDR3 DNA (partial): TGTGCCAGCAGCCAAGACCCGGGGTACGAG. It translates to CASSQDPGYE. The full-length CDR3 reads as CASSQDPGYEQYF.

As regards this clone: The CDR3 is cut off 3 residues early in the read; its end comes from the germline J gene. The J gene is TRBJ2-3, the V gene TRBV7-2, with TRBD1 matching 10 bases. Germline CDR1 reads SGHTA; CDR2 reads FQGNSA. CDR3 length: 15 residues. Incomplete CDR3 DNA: TGTGCCAGCAGTTCACCGGGACAGGGGCAAGAGACG. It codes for CASSSPGQGQET. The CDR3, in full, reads CASSSPGQGQETQYF.

CDR3 DNA (partial): TGCAGCGTTGTTACCCCACGGCTAGCGGTAGATACC. Amino acid sequence: CSVVTPRLAVDT. The whole CDR3 protein reads CSVVTPRLAVDTYTF. The genes are TRBV29-1 and TRBJ1-2; D ambiguous. From the germline J gene comes the end of the CDR3, since the read stops 3 residues before it. The CDR3 runs 15 residues. Germline CDR1 SQVTM, CDR2 ANQGSEA.